Listed below are T cell receptor beta chains from one sample, sequenced in a study of control samples from healthy donors and cancer patients. TCRdb's copy holds only in-frame clones and misses some; the assay was immunoSEQ multiplex PCR. The top ten clones hold roughly 0.7% of a sample with approximately 160,000 clones, approximately 90% of them seen once. The sample taken for sequencing was blood. The receptor source for this set is a woman between 25 and 40 years old in good health. The CDR3 runs from the conserved cysteine through the conserved F or W. D genes are given only for firm matches. The listing skips clone size in some rows; elsewhere it reads once, few, many or a size class.

V: TRBV5-5; length: 14; D: TRBD1; size: -; J: TRBJ1-1; DNA: TGTGCCAGCAGTCCGGACAGGCCAATGACTGAAGCTTTCTTT; CDR3: CASSPDRPMTEAFF
V: TRBV28; length: 14; D: -; size: -; J: TRBJ2-1; DNA: TGTGCCAGCAGTTTAGACGTCGCCTGGAATGAGCAGTTCTTC; CDR3: CASSLDVAWNEQFF
V: TRBV7-9; length: 13; D: TRBD1; size: -; J: TRBJ1-2; DNA: TGTGCCAGCAGCTGGGACAGTGGCTATGGCTACACCTTC; CDR3: CASSWDSGYGYTF
V: TRBV28; length: 12; D: TRBD1; size: -; J: TRBJ1-2; DNA: TGTGCCTCCCAAACAGGGGAGGAAGGCTACACCTTC; CDR3: CASQTGEEGYTF
V: TRBV2; length: 14; D: TRBD2; size: once; J: TRBJ2-5; DNA: TGTGCCAGCAGCCCTGGGGGGGGTACTGAGACCCAGTACTTC; CDR3: CASSPGGGTETQYF
V: TRBV5-1; length: 16; D: -; size: once; J: TRBJ2-2; DNA: TGCGCCAGCAGCCCTACTGGACAGCGGGTTACCGGGGAGCTGTTTTTT; CDR3: CASSPTGQRVTGELFF
V: TRBV5-1; length: 14; D: -; size: -; J: TRBJ1-4; DNA: TGCGCCAGCAGCTTGGACCCCGGGGATGAAAAACTGTTTTTT; CDR3: CASSLDPGDEKLFF
V: TRBV19; length: 16; D: TRBD1; size: -; J: TRBJ2-7; DNA: TGTGCCAGTAGTCCGACAGGGGGGGGACTCTCCTACGAGCAGTACTTC; CDR3: CASSPTGGGLSYEQYF
V: TRBV9; length: 15; D: -; size: -; J: TRBJ2-1; DNA: TGTGCCAGCAGCGTAGCCGGGAGCACCTACAATGAGCAGTTCTTC; CDR3: CASSVAGSTYNEQFF
V: TRBV5-6; length: 14; D: TRBD1; size: -; J: TRBJ1-4; DNA: TGTGCCAGCACCTACGGGACAGGAAATGAAAAACTGTTTTTT; CDR3: CASTYGTGNEKLFF
V: TRBV6-2/TRBV6-3; length: 15; D: TRBD2; size: few; J: TRBJ2-1; DNA: TGTGCCAGCAGTTACTCACTAGCGGGAGGCAATGAGCAGTTCTTC; CDR3: CASSYSLAGGNEQFF
V: TRBV19; length: 13; D: -; size: -; J: TRBJ1-1; DNA: TGTGCCAGTAGTATAGAAGGAAGGTCGGGGGCTTTCTTT; CDR3: CASSIEGRSGAFF
V: TRBV4-2; length: 15; D: TRBD1; size: -; J: TRBJ2-3; DNA: TGTGCCAGCAGCTCCGGGACAGGGGTTTTAGATACGCAGTATTTT; CDR3: CASSSGTGVLDTQYF
V: TRBV5-6; length: 15; D: -; size: -; J: TRBJ2-3; DNA: TGTGCCAGCAGCTTGGCGGGGAGAGGCACAGATACGCAGTATTTT; CDR3: CASSLAGRGTDTQYF
V: TRBV5-6; length: 17; D: -; size: -; J: TRBJ1-3; DNA: TGTGCCAGCAGCTTGGCCGGTGGACGGAGCTCTGGAAACACCATATATTTT; CDR3: CASSLAGGRSSGNTIYF
V: TRBV9; length: 15; D: TRBD2; size: -; J: TRBJ2-7; DNA: TGTGCCAGCAGCCAAGGACTAGCGGGACAGCACGAGCAGTACTTC; CDR3: CASSQGLAGQHEQYF
V: TRBV4-1; length: 15; D: TRBD2; size: -; J: TRBJ2-5; DNA: TGCGCCAGCAGCCTAGGGACTGTCGGGGGGGAGACCCAGTACTTC; CDR3: CASSLGTVGGETQYF
V: TRBV10-2; length: 17; D: TRBD2; size: -; J: TRBJ2-1; DNA: TGCGCCAGCAGTGAAGTGGCAGGGACTAGTGTAAGCAATGAGCAGTTCTTC; CDR3: CASSEVAGTSVSNEQFF
V: TRBV28; length: 10; D: -; size: -; J: TRBJ1-2; DNA: TGTGCCAGCAGCCAATATGGCTACACCTTC; CDR3: CASSQYGYTF
V: TRBV28; length: 10; D: -; size: once; J: TRBJ1-4; DNA: TGTGCCAGCAGGGAGGAAAAACTGTTTTTT; CDR3: CASREEKLFF
V: TRBV28; length: 16; D: TRBD2; size: -; J: TRBJ2-5; DNA: TGTGCCAGCAGCTTAGGACTAGCGGGAGGGCAAGAGACCCAGTACTTC; CDR3: CASSLGLAGGQETQYF
V: TRBV4-2; length: 18; D: -; size: -; J: TRBJ1-6; DNA: TGTGCCAGCAGCCAAGATGCCGGGGGGAGGTCCTATAATTCACCCCTCCACTTT; CDR3: CASSQDAGGRSYNSPLHF
V: TRBV25-1; length: 13; D: -; size: -; J: TRBJ2-7; DNA: TGTGCCAGCAGTGTGCCAGGTGGGGGAGAGCAGTACTTC; CDR3: CASSVPGGGEQYF
V: TRBV7-9; length: 14; D: -; size: -; J: TRBJ1-6; DNA: TGTGCCAGCAGCCCCGGGGACCTCAATTCACCCCTCCACTTT; CDR3: CASSPGDLNSPLHF
V: TRBV7-2; length: 14; D: TRBD1; size: -; J: TRBJ1-2; DNA: TGTGCCAGCAGCGACAGACAGGGATCGGATGGCTACACCTTC; CDR3: CASSDRQGSDGYTF
V: TRBV10-2; length: 15; D: -; size: -; J: TRBJ2-1; DNA: TGCGCCAGCAGCGAACTCGGGACCCTCTACAATGAGCAGTTCTTC; CDR3: CASSELGTLYNEQFF
V: TRBV7-9; length: 14; D: -; size: -; J: TRBJ1-3; DNA: TGTGCCAGCAGCTATGACAGCTCTGGAAACACCATATATTTT; CDR3: CASSYDSSGNTIYF
V: TRBV4-1; length: 17; D: TRBD2; size: -; J: TRBJ2-1; DNA: TGCGCCAGCAGCCAAGATCGACTAGCGGGAGGGTACGTGGGGCAGTTCTTC; CDR3: CASSQDRLAGGYVGQFF
V: TRBV28; length: 14; D: TRBD1; size: -; J: TRBJ2-1; DNA: TGTGCCAGCAGCTCCGGGACAGATTACAATGAGCAGTTCTTC; CDR3: CASSSGTDYNEQFF
V: TRBV4-1; length: 16; D: TRBD1; size: -; J: TRBJ1-3; DNA: TGCGCCAGCAGCCAAGTTGGGACAGGGGCTGGAAACACCATATATTTT; CDR3: CASSQVGTGAGNTIYF
V: TRBV18; length: 16; D: TRBD2; size: -; J: TRBJ2-1; DNA: TGTGCCAGCTCACCACCGGCTAGCGGGACCTACAATGAGCAGTTCTTC; CDR3: CASSPPASGTYNEQFF
V: TRBV6-1; length: 13; D: -; size: -; J: TRBJ2-7; DNA: TGTGCCAGCAGTGAAGCTGGCAGGGACGAGCAGTACTTC; CDR3: CASSEAGRDEQYF
V: TRBV12-5; length: 15; D: -; size: -; J: TRBJ1-4; DNA: TGTGCTAGTGGTTTGTCTCGAGGGGATAATGAAAAACTGTTTTTT; CDR3: CASGLSRGDNEKLFF
V: TRBV19; length: 15; D: -; size: -; J: TRBJ1-3; DNA: TGTGCCAGTAGTAGCCTGCCGGGACGCGGAAACACCATATATTTT; CDR3: CASSSLPGRGNTIYF
V: TRBV5-4; length: 15; D: -; size: -; J: TRBJ2-3; DNA: TGTGCCAGCAGGGGCGACCGGCGGTACACAGATACGCAGTATTTT; CDR3: CASRGDRRYTDTQYF
V: TRBV5-8; length: 16; D: -; size: once; J: TRBJ2-7; DNA: TGTGCCAGCAGCTTGACGGCCGCAAACACAGGTTACGAGCAGTACTTC; CDR3: CASSLTAANTGYEQYF
V: TRBV15; length: 15; D: TRBD1; size: -; J: TRBJ1-2; DNA: TGTGCCACCAGCAGAGATATCGGACAGGGTAAAGGCTACACCTTC; CDR3: CATSRDIGQGKGYTF
V: TRBV19; length: 15; D: -; size: few; J: TRBJ1-2; DNA: TGTGCCAGTAGCTTCGACGGGAGGGCCAACTATGGCTACACCTTC; CDR3: CASSFDGRANYGYTF
V: TRBV28; length: 13; D: -; size: -; J: TRBJ1-2; DNA: TGTGCCAGCAGGGACAGATCTAACTATGGCTACACCTTC; CDR3: CASRDRSNYGYTF
V: TRBV7-2; length: 13; D: -; size: -; J: TRBJ2-5; DNA: TGTGCCAGCAGCTTCAATCAACAAGAGACCCAGTACTTC; CDR3: CASSFNQQETQYF